The 27 T cell receptor beta chains below were found in one sample sequenced in a study of blood T cell repertoires in COVID-19. Produced via immunoSEQ multiplex PCR; TCRdb's table is partial and in-frame only. The data show 140,000 or so clones, 85% to 90% seen once. Source material: peripheral blood. These receptors came from a man in his fifties who had recovered from COVID-19.

This chain uses TRBV14 with TRBJ1-2; D not resolved. The CDR3 totals 12 residues. Trimming cost V 2 bases and J 5 bases, with 6 bases left between them. Germline V gives CDR1 SGHDN, CDR2 FVKESK. The CDR3 DNA sequence: TGTGCCAGCAGCCAAAACAGATATGGCTACACCTTC. Its translation: CASSQNRYGYTF.

The chain couples TRBV6-5 to TRBJ2-7; TRBD2 matches 9 bases. Unmatched junction bases numbered 7, after V lost 7 bases and J lost 0 bases. CDR3 length equals 15 residues. Germline CDR1 and CDR2: MNHEY and SVGAGI. Here the CDR3 reads CASMRGSGGSYEQYF. Here the CDR3 DNA reads TGTGCCAGCATGAGAGGTAGCGGGGGCTCCTACGAGCAGTACTTC.

The chain links TRBV11-2 to TRBJ1-1, with TRBD1 matching over 8 bases. V trimming: 1 base; J trimming: 4 bases; junction bases outside the gene matches: 5. CDR1 is SGHAT and CDR2 is FQNNGV in the germline V gene. There are 15 residues in the CDR3. This chain's CDR3 is CASSLAQGARTEAFF. CDR3 DNA: TGTGCCAGCAGCTTAGCCCAGGGGGCGCGCACTGAAGCTTTCTTT.

The genes are TRBV11-2 and TRBJ2-7; tentatively, D is TRBD2 (6 bases). The V gene lost 3 bases and the J gene lost 2 bases, with 23 bases spanning the gap. Germline V gives CDR1 SGHAT, CDR2 FQNNGV. The CDR3 sequence is 18 residues long. The CDR3 DNA sequence: TGTGCCAGCAGCTTGCCGGACTACCCCGATTATGGGACCTACGAGCAGTACTTC. It codes for CASSLPDYPDYGTYEQYF.

The chain employs TRBV5-1 and TRBJ1-1; 9 bases are shared with TRBD1. The germline gives CDR1 SGHRS, CDR2 YFSETQ. With 3 bases clipped from V and 1 base from J, the junction kept 4 bases outside the gene matches. The CDR3 is 15 residues long. DNA of the CDR3: TGCGCCAGCAGCTCCGGACAGGGGCCGAACACTGAAGCTTTCTTT. Its translation: CASSSGQGPNTEAFF. Together with reference TRBV5-1 and TRBJ1-1, the CDR3 gives the full variable domain: KAGVTQTPRYLIKTRGQQVTLSCSPISGHRSVSWYQQTPGQGLQFLFEYFSETQRNKGNFPGRFSGRQFSNSRSEMNVSTLELGDSALYLCASSSGQGPNTEAFFGQGTRLTVV.

The chain uses TRBV25-1 and TRBJ1-2; 7 bases fit TRBD1. This CDR3 contains 18 residues. The germline V gene encodes CDR1 MGHDK and CDR2 SYGVNS. With 1 base clipped from V and 0 bases from J, the junction kept 11 bases outside the gene matches. CDR3 DNA: TGTGCCAGCAGTGAATCCCTATCGGGGACAGTTACTAACTATGGCTACACCTTC. Protein: CASSESLSGTVTNYGYTF.

This clone occurred once. J is TRBJ1-5 and V is TRBV27, with D perhaps matching TRBD1 (6 bases). CDR1 is MNHEY and CDR2 is SMNVEV in the germline V gene (reference sequence). The CDR3 consists of 17 residues. The V end was cut by 1 base, the J end by 0 bases, with 13 bases between. The DNA of the CDR3 is TGTGCCAGCAGTTTATTTGGGACACAGCATAGCAATCAGCCCCAGCATTTT. It is translated as CASSLFGTQHSNQPQHF.

The rearrangement uses TRBV4-3 and TRBJ1-1, with a possible D match to TRBD1 (6 bases). Between the trimmed V and J ends, which lost 1 base and 1 base, there was a span of 16 bases. In germline, CDR1 is LGHNA, CDR2 YSLEER. The CDR3 loop spans 17 amino acids. CDR3 amino acids: CASSQGWAAGENTEAFF. The CDR3, as DNA: TGCGCCAGCAGCCAAGGATGGGCGGCAGGGGAGAACACTGAAGCTTTCTTT.

The rearrangement links TRBV6-5 to TRBJ2-1; tentatively, D is TRBD2 (6 bases). The germline V gene has CDR1 MNHEY and CDR2 SVGAGI. V lost 0 bases, J lost 7 bases, and 7 bases lay in between. The CDR3 has 13 residues. CDR3 sequence reads: CASSYSAGNEQFF. The CDR3, as DNA: TGTGCCAGCAGTTACTCGGCGGGGAATGAGCAGTTCTTC.

The chain combines TRBV6-6 with TRBJ1-5, with D perhaps matching TRBD1 (6 bases). Germline loops: CDR1 MNHNY, CDR2 SVGAGI (reference sequence). The CDR3 is 16 amino acids. V was pared by 6 bases and J by 2 bases, with 17 bases between. The CDR3 spells CASRQRDTSGNQPQHF. CDR3 bases: TGTGCCAGCAGACAACGGGACACGTCCGGCAATCAGCCCCAGCATTTT.

This clone was observed once. The gene calls are TRBV15 and TRBJ1-5; D gene uncertain. With 1 base removed from V and 6 bases from J, the gap between germline ends came to 13 bases. Germline V lookup: CDR1 LNHNV, CDR2 YYDKDF (reference sequence). This CDR3 contains 15 residues. The CDR3 reads CATSRAFGMGQPQHF. In DNA, the CDR3 is TGTGCCACCAGCAGAGCCTTCGGGATGGGTCAGCCCCAGCATTTT.

This clone showed up just once. Distinct nucleotide sequences in the sample also encode this CDR3. This chain connects TRBV6-5 to TRBJ2-7; D is perhaps TRBD1 (6 bases). In germline, CDR1 is MNHEY, CDR2 SVGAGI. V lost 0 bases, J lost 0 bases, and 6 bases lay in between. The CDR3 extends over 14 amino acids. As DNA, the CDR3 is TGTGCCAGCAGTTACTCCAGGGGCTCCTACGAGCAGTACTTC. This encodes CASSYSRGSYEQYF.

The V and J genes are TRBV4-3 and TRBJ2-2; D is perhaps TRBD1 (5 bases). The CDR3 has 19 residues. V was pared by 0 bases and J by 6 bases, with 23 bases between. The germline V gene encodes CDR1 LGHNA and CDR2 YSLEER. The CDR3 DNA sequence: TGCGCCAGCAGCCAAGAATTTGCAGGCGGCAGGGTTTATTCCGGGGAGCTGTTTTTT. Protein product: CASSQEFAGGRVYSGELFF.

This clone was seen only a few times. The V gene is TRBV4-1, the J gene TRBJ1-2; D is unresolved. The CDR3 runs to 15 residues. V lost 0 bases and J lost 3, with 11 bases in between. Germline lookup yields CDR1 MGHRA and CDR2 YSYEKL. The CDR3 DNA sequence: TGCGCCAGCAGCCAAGAGTCTCGCAGTGACTATGGCTACACCTTC. This translates into CASSQESRSDYGYTF.

V gene TRBV5-1 combines with J gene TRBJ2-5; 7 positions agree with TRBD1. CDR3 length: 14 amino acids. Germline V lookup: CDR1 SGHRS, CDR2 YFSETQ. J lost 2 bases, V lost 4 bases, and 5 bases had no gene match. The CDR3 loop reads CASSRRDSQETQYF. The CDR3 coding sequence is TGCGCCAGCAGCCGCCGGGACAGTCAAGAGACCCAGTACTTC.

V and J are TRBV19 and TRBJ1-1; D possibly corresponds to TRBD1 (5 bases). Looked up from germline, CDR1 is LNHDA and CDR2 is SQIVND (reference sequence). Between the trimmed V and J ends, which lost 1 base and 8 bases, there was a span of 14 bases. The CDR3 runs 14 residues. CDR3 DNA sequence: TGTGCCAGTAGTATAGGGGGCGGGACTTCCGAAGCTTTCTTT. Amino acids: CASSIGGGTSEAFF.

This clone was recorded many times. The rearrangement uses TRBV29-1 and TRBJ1-1; D is ambiguous. Germline CDR1 and CDR2: SQVTM and ANQGSEA. V lost 7 bases and J 1 base, leaving 7 bases between the germline ends. The CDR3 covers 11 residues. CDR3 loop: CSGQENTEAFF. CDR3 DNA: TGCAGCGGGCAGGAGAACACTGAAGCTTTCTTT.

The CDR3 nucleotides are TGTGCCAGCAGCCAACTTGACGGACAGGGGGCCGTAAAACTGTTTTTT. It codes for CASSQLDGQGAVKLFF. The rearrangement uses TRBV4-2 and TRBJ1-4, with 11 positions matching TRBD1. Germline values: CDR1 LGHNA, CDR2 YNFKEQ. With 2 bases clipped from V and 10 bases from J, the junction kept 9 bases outside the gene matches. There are 16 residues in the CDR3.

On this clone: The same CDR3 also results from other DNA sequences found in this sample. The chain joins TRBV11-2 to TRBJ2-7, with unresolved D. Germline values: CDR1 SGHAT, CDR2 FQNNGV. The CDR3 spans 16 residues. The V gene lost 2 bases and the J gene lost 2 bases, with 16 bases spanning the gap. The CDR3 region is CASSLNFGHLPYEQYF. Written as DNA, the CDR3 is TGTGCCAGCAGCTTAAATTTTGGGCACTTACCCTACGAGCAGTACTTC.

The gene calls are TRBV7-8 and TRBJ1-6, with D possibly being TRBD1 (6 bases). Trimming removed 1 base from V and 11 bases from J, with 15 bases in between. Germline assignment: CDR1 SGHVS and CDR2 FQNEAQ. The CDR3 is 15 amino acids. The CDR3 sequence is CASSLEQGSNTPLHF. The CDR3 DNA sequence: TGTGCCAGCAGCTTAGAGCAGGGGTCAAATACACCCCTCCACTTT.

This clone has just one count. J is TRBJ2-7 and V is TRBV18, with 7 positions matching TRBD1. This CDR3 is 14 amino acids long. Per germline, CDR1 KGHSH and CDR2 LQKENI. With V trimmed by 2 bases and J by 1 base, 2 bases remained unmatched. The CDR3 loop reads CASSPEQGSYEQYF. The CDR3 DNA follows: TGTGCCAGCTCACCAGAACAGGGGTCCTACGAGCAGTACTTC.

This CDR3 reads CASSGMDMGRGQYF. The CDR3 DNA sequence: TGCGCCAGCAGCGGAATGGATATGGGGAGGGGGCAGTATTTT. The chain joins TRBV5-1 to TRBJ2-3, with 7 nucleotides matching TRBD2. The length of the CDR3 is 14 residues. Germline CDR1 and CDR2: SGHRS and YFSETQ. Trimming at V came to 4 bases and at J to 11 bases, leaving 13 bases not matched to a gene.

This rearrangement joins TRBV6-2 or TRBV6-3 to TRBJ1-1; D call uncertain. This CDR3 contains 13 residues. Germline V gene data show CDR1 as MNHEY and CDR2 as SVGEGT. V lost 2 bases to trimming and J lost 3 bases, with 7 bases between them. The CDR3 coding sequence is TGTGCCAGCAGTTACAACGGGTACACTGAAGCTTTCTTT. Amino acids: CASSYNGYTEAFF.

This clone was detected only a few times. V gene TRBV5-6 combines with J gene TRBJ1-6, with TRBD1 identical over 8 bases. The CDR3 covers 18 residues. V was pared by 4 bases and J by 1 base, with 10 bases of the junction left unmatched. Germline assignment: CDR1 SGHDT and CDR2 YYEEEE. CDR3 loop: CASSPGQGGVSYNSPLHF. Written as DNA, the CDR3 is TGTGCCAGCAGCCCCGGACAGGGTGGGGTGTCCTATAATTCACCCCTCCACTTT.

V is TRBV19 and J is TRBJ2-2, with 11 bases that match TRBD1. The CDR3 spans 14 residues. The V gene's germline CDR1 is LNHDA and CDR2 SQIVND (reference sequence). V lost 6 bases to trimming and J lost 5 bases; unmatched junction nucleotides: 2. Here the CDR3 reads CASSGTGGTGELFF. CDR3 bases: TGTGCCAGTAGCGGGACAGGGGGAACCGGGGAGCTGTTTTTT.

The chain joins TRBV6-1 to TRBJ2-1; D is perhaps TRBD1 (6 bases). This CDR3 has 17 residues. CDR1 is MNHNS and CDR2 is SASEGT in the germline V gene. Deletions cut 0 bases from V and 4 bases from J, with 16 bases between. CDR3 in DNA: TGTGCCAGCAGTGAAGCTGGGCAGGGGCACTTGTACAATGAGCAGTTCTTC. This codes for CASSEAGQGHLYNEQFF.

The chain recombines TRBV5-1 with TRBJ2-1, with D perhaps TRBD2 (6 bases). CDR1 and CDR2 (germline): SGHRS, YFSETQ. V was clipped by 2 bases and J by 4 bases, with 13 bases between them. The CDR3 extends over 15 amino acids. CDR3 sequence (DNA): TGCGCCAGCAGCTTATCGGGACTCCTATACAATGAGCAGTTCTTC. This encodes CASSLSGLLYNEQFF.